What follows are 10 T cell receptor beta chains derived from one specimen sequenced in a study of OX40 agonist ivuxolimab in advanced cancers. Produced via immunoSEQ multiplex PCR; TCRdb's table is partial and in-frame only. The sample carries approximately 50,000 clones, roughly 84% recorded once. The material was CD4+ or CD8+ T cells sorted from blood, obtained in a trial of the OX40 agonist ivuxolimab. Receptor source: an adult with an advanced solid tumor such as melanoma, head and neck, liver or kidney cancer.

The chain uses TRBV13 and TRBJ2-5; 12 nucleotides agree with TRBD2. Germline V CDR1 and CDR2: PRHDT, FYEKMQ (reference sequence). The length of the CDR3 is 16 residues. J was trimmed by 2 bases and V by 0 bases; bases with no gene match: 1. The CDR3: CASSLGLAGGQETQYF. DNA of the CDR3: TGTGCCAGCAGCTTAGGACTAGCGGGAGGTCAAGAGACCCAGTACTTC.

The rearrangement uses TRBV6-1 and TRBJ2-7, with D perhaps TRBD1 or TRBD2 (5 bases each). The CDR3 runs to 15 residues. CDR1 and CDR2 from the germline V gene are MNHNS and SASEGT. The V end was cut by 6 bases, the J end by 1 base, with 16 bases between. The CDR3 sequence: CASSPLGESSYEQYF. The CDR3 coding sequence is TGTGCCAGCAGCCCCCTGGGGGAATCTTCCTACGAGCAGTACTTC.

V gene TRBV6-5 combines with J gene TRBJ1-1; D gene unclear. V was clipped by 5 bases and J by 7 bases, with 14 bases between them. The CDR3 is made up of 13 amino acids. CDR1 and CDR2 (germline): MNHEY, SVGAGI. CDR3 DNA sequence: TGTGCCAGCAGTGATGGAGGTCACCGTGAAGCTTTCTTT. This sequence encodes CASSDGGHREAFF.

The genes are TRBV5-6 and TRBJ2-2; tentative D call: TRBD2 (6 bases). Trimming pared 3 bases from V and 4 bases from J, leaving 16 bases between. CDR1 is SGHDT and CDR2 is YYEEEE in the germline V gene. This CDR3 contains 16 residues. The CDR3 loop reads CASSYTGTASTGELFF. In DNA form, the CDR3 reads TGTGCCAGCAGCTATACCGGGACTGCGAGCACCGGGGAGCTGTTTTTT.

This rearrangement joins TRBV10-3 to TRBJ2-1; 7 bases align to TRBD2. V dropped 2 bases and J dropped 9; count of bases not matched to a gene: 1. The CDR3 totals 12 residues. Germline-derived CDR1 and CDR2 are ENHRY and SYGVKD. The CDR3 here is CAISEREGEQFF. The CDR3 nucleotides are TGTGCCATCAGTGAGAGGGAGGGTGAGCAGTTCTTC.

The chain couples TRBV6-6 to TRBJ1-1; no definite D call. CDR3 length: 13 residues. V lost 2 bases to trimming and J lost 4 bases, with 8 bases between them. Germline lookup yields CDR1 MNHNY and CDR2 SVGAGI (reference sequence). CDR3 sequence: CASSYQGSTEAFF. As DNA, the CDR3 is TGTGCCAGCAGTTACCAAGGGAGCACTGAAGCTTTCTTT.

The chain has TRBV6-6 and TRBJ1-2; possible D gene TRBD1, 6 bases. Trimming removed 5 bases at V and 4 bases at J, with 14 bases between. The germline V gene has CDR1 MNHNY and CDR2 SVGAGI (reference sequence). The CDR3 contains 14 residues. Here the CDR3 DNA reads TGTGCCAGCAGTCCGGACAGAGCCCGCTATGGCTACACCTTC. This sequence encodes CASSPDRARYGYTF.

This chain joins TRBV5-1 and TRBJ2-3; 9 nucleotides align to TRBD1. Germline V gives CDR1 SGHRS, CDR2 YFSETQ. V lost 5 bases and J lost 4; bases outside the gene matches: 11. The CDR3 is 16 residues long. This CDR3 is CASRTGGTGSPDTQYF. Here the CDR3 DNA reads TGCGCCAGCAGGACCGGCGGGACAGGGTCTCCAGATACGCAGTATTTT.

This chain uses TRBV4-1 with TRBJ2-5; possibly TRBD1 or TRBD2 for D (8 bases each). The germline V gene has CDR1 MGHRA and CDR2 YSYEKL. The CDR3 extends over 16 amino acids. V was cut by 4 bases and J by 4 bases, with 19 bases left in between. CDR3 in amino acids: CASSPGRAGGRETQYF. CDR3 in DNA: TGCGCCAGCAGCCCCGGGAGGGCAGGGGGCCGAGAGACCCAGTACTTC.

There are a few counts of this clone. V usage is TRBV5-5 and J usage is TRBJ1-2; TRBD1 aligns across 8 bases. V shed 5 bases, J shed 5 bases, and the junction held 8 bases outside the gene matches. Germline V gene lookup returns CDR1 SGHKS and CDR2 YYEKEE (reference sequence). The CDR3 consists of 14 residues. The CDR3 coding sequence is TGTGCCAGCAGACCCCCGGGACAGGAATATGGCTACACCTTC. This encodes CASRPPGQEYGYTF.